Reported below is one T cell receptor (beta chain). The data derive from a study of Ad26.COV2.S vaccination and SARS-CoV-2 variants. Sequenced by immunoSEQ multiplex PCR; TCRdb stores in-frame clones only, minus some. There are under 95,000 clones in the sample; under 90% occur only once, and 16% lies in the top ten. Trimming left V 7 bases short and J 2 bases short, with 5 bases between. The germline V gene has CDR1 MDHEN and CDR2 SYDVKM. The CDR3 contains 11 residues. Sequenced here: peripheral blood, sampled after recovery from COVID-19. V usage is TRBV28 and J usage is TRBJ1-1; D is ambiguous. The TCR sequence derives from a human donor who had recovered from COVID-19. The CDR3 region is CASNLNTEAFF. The CDR3 coding sequence is TGTGCCAGCAATCTAAACACTGAAGCTTTCTTT. Full variable domain (missing parts from reference TRBV28 and TRBJ1-1): DVKVTQSSRYLVKRTGEKVFLECVQDMDHENMFWYRQDPGLGLRLIYFSYDVKMKEKGDIPEGYSVSREKKERFSLILESASTNQTSMYLCASNLNTEAFFGQGTRLTVV.